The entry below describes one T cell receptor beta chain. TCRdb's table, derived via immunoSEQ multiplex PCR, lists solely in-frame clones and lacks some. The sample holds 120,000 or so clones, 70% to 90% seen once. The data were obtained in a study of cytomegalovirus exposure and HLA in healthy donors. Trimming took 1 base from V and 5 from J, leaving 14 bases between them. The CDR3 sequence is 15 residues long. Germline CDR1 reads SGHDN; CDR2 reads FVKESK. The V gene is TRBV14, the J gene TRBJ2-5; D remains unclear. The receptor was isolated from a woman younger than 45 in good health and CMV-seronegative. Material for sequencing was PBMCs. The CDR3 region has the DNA TGTGCCAGCAGCCAAGGGGCCAGAGATAGGGAGACCCAGTACTTC. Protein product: CASSQGARDRETQYF. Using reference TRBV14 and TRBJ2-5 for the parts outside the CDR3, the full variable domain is EAGVTQFPSHSVIEKGQTVTLRCDPISGHDNLYWYRRVMGKEIKFLLHFVKESKQDESGMPNNRFLAERTGGTYSTLKVQPAELEDSGVYFCASSQGARDRETQYFGPGTRLLVL.